A selection of T cell receptor beta chains follows, all from one sample in a study of T cell repertoires in cytomegalovirus infection. TCRdb fed the reads into MiXCR, producing one record per CDR3 protein. The sample has approximately 500,000 distinct CDR3 sequences, approximately 26% seen once. Sequenced sample: PBMCs. The receptor source for this set is a human donor in good health (CMV status not recorded). Some clones in this sample may be carry-over from other donors' samples. Both conserved end residues are part of each CDR3. D genes are given only for firm matches. Rows give clone size only sometimes, using once, few, many, or a class for an expanded clone.

J gene: TRBJ1-5
clone size: few
D gene: NA
V gene: TRBV18
CDR3 protein: CASSPGATDNQPQHF
CDR3 DNA: TGTGCCAGCTCACCAGGGGCCACAGACAATCAGCCCCAGCATTTT

J gene: TRBJ2-5
clone size: many
D gene: NA
V gene: TRBV12-3/TRBV12-4
CDR3 protein: CASSSQLVKETQYF
CDR3 DNA: TGTGCCAGCAGTTCCCAACTAGTAAAAGAGACCCAGTACTTC

J gene: TRBJ2-3
clone size: NA
D gene: TRBD2
V gene: TRBV5-1
CDR3 protein: CASKAGTSGKGVSDTQYF
CDR3 DNA: TGCGCCAGTAAAGCCGGGACTAGCGGGAAGGGGGTTTCAGATACGCAGTATTTT

J gene: TRBJ2-2
clone size: once
D gene: TRBD1
V gene: TRBV10-3
CDR3 protein: CAIRNAGGKTGELFF
CDR3 DNA: TGTGCCATCAGAAACGCAGGGGGCAAGACCGGGGAGCTGTTTTTT

J gene: TRBJ1-2
clone size: NA
D gene: NA
V gene: TRBV7-9
CDR3 protein: CASSMEGPNYGYTF
CDR3 DNA: TGTGCCAGCAGCATGGAGGGGCCAAACTATGGCTACACCTTC

J gene: TRBJ1-4
clone size: NA
D gene: NA
V gene: TRBV30
CDR3 protein: CAWSPTTNEKLFF
CDR3 DNA: TGTGCCTGGAGCCCCACAACTAATGAAAAACTGTTTTTT

J gene: TRBJ1-1
clone size: many
D gene: TRBD1
V gene: TRBV7-6
CDR3 protein: CASSPRDRGFEAFF
CDR3 DNA: TGTGCCAGCAGCCCCCGGGACAGGGGATTTGAAGCTTTCTTT

J gene: TRBJ2-3
clone size: many
D gene: NA
V gene: TRBV11-1
CDR3 protein: CASSFYRDTDTQYF
CDR3 DNA: TGTGCCAGCAGCTTTTACCGAGACACAGATACGCAGTATTTT

J gene: TRBJ2-2
clone size: many
D gene: TRBD2
V gene: TRBV7-2
CDR3 protein: CASSYWAGGDTGELFF
CDR3 DNA: TGTGCCAGCAGCTATTGGGCGGGGGGCGACACCGGGGAGCTGTTTTTT

J gene: TRBJ2-4
clone size: NA
D gene: TRBD1
V gene: TRBV5-1
CDR3 protein: CASSLGQGASKNIQYF
CDR3 DNA: TGCGCCAGCAGCCTGGGACAGGGGGCATCCAAAAACATTCAGTACTTC

J gene: TRBJ1-5
clone size: NA
D gene: TRBD1
V gene: TRBV7-2
CDR3 protein: CASSLARGQGRGQPQHF
CDR3 DNA: TGTGCCAGCAGCTTAGCGCGCGGACAGGGAAGAGGTCAGCCCCAGCATTTT

J gene: TRBJ1-6
clone size: NA
D gene: NA
V gene: TRBV11-2
CDR3 protein: CASSLLPDGSVSNSPLHF
CDR3 DNA: TGTGCCAGCAGCTTACTACCCGACGGGAGCGTCAGCAATTCACCCCTCCACTTT

J gene: TRBJ2-1
clone size: many
D gene: NA
V gene: TRBV6-2/TRBV6-3
CDR3 protein: CASSPGLPGHNEQFF
CDR3 DNA: TGTGCCAGCAGTCCCGGACTTCCAGGCCACAATGAGCAGTTCTTC

J gene: TRBJ2-2
clone size: many
D gene: NA
V gene: TRBV7-2
CDR3 protein: CASSSGSTGELFF
CDR3 DNA: TGTGCCAGCAGCTCAGGATCTACCGGGGAGCTGTTTTTT

J gene: TRBJ1-2
clone size: NA
D gene: NA
V gene: TRBV6-4
CDR3 protein: CASSPQGWAEGYGYTF
CDR3 DNA: TGTGCCAGCAGCCCACAAGGATGGGCGGAGGGCTATGGCTACACCTTC

J gene: TRBJ2-1
clone size: NA
D gene: TRBD2
V gene: TRBV6-5
CDR3 protein: CASRTILAGGDNEQFF
CDR3 DNA: TGTGCCAGCAGGACCATTCTAGCGGGAGGTGACAATGAGCAGTTCTTC

J gene: TRBJ1-5
clone size: NA
D gene: NA
V gene: TRBV19
CDR3 protein: CASSISSGVDQPQHF
CDR3 DNA: TGTGCCAGTAGTATATCATCAGGGGTCGATCAGCCCCAGCATTTT

J gene: TRBJ2-1
clone size: many
D gene: TRBD2
V gene: TRBV7-8
CDR3 protein: CASSLVWGLGDNEQFF
CDR3 DNA: TGTGCCAGCAGCTTAGTTTGGGGACTAGGGGACAATGAGCAGTTCTTC

J gene: TRBJ2-7
clone size: many
D gene: TRBD2
V gene: TRBV7-2
CDR3 protein: CASSLFSGKSSYEQYF
CDR3 DNA: TGTGCCAGCAGCCTATTTAGCGGGAAAAGCTCCTACGAGCAGTACTTC

J gene: TRBJ1-6
clone size: NA
D gene: NA
V gene: TRBV12-3/TRBV12-4
CDR3 protein: CASSLTGANSPLHF
CDR3 DNA: TGTGCCAGCAGTTTAACGGGGGCGAATTCACCCCTCCACTTT

J gene: TRBJ2-1
clone size: NA
D gene: TRBD2
V gene: TRBV2
CDR3 protein: CASRSGGNYNDQFF
CDR3 DNA: TGTGCCAGCAGGTCGGGAGGGAACTACAATGATCAGTTCTTC

J gene: TRBJ2-2
clone size: NA
D gene: NA
V gene: TRBV11-3
CDR3 protein: CASSLVGTANTGELFF
CDR3 DNA: TGTGCCAGCAGCTTAGTCGGGACGGCGAACACCGGGGAGCTGTTTTTT

J gene: TRBJ2-1
clone size: many
D gene: TRBD2
V gene: TRBV7-2
CDR3 protein: CASSLELAGGGEQFF
CDR3 DNA: TGTGCCAGCAGCTTAGAGCTAGCGGGAGGGGGTGAGCAGTTCTTC

J gene: TRBJ2-3
clone size: few
D gene: NA
V gene: TRBV7-2
CDR3 protein: CASSRGTSWADTQYF
CDR3 DNA: TGTGCCAGCAGCCGAGGAACTAGCTGGGCAGATACGCAGTATTTT

J gene: TRBJ2-6
clone size: few
D gene: TRBD1
V gene: TRBV12-3/TRBV12-4
CDR3 protein: CASSAGTVSSGANVLTF
CDR3 DNA: TGTGCCAGCAGTGCCGGGACAGTCAGCTCTGGGGCCAACGTCCTGACTTTC

J gene: TRBJ2-4
clone size: NA
D gene: NA
V gene: TRBV10-2
CDR3 protein: CASSESGRGSTKNIQYF
CDR3 DNA: TGCGCCAGCAGTGAGTCCGGGAGAGGGTCGACCAAAAACATTCAGTACTTC

J gene: TRBJ2-2
clone size: NA
D gene: TRBD2
V gene: TRBV6-6
CDR3 protein: CASSKPGTTFLNTGELFF
CDR3 DNA: TGTGCCAGCAGTAAACCCGGGACTACCTTCCTTAACACCGGGGAGCTGTTTTTT

J gene: TRBJ2-5
clone size: few
D gene: NA
V gene: TRBV29-1
CDR3 protein: CSVRGRGETQYF
CDR3 DNA: TGCAGCGTCCGGGGACGGGGTGAGACCCAGTACTTC

J gene: TRBJ1-2
clone size: many
D gene: NA
V gene: TRBV7-8
CDR3 protein: CASSPDLDRNYGYTF
CDR3 DNA: TGTGCCAGCAGCCCGGACCTAGACAGAAACTATGGCTACACCTTC

J gene: TRBJ1-2
clone size: NA
D gene: NA
V gene: TRBV12-3/TRBV12-4
CDR3 protein: CASSLIIGPTGYTF
CDR3 DNA: TGTGCCAGCAGTTTAATAATCGGGCCTACTGGCTACACCTTC

J gene: TRBJ2-2
clone size: few
D gene: TRBD1
V gene: TRBV12-3/TRBV12-4
CDR3 protein: CASSLYGTGDTGELFF
CDR3 DNA: TGTGCCAGCAGTTTATATGGGACAGGCGACACCGGGGAGCTGTTTTTT

J gene: TRBJ2-4
clone size: many
D gene: TRBD1
V gene: TRBV4-1
CDR3 protein: CASTIGDRGKNIQYF
CDR3 DNA: TGCGCCAGCACCATCGGGGACAGGGGGAAAAACATTCAGTACTTC

J gene: TRBJ2-3
clone size: many
D gene: NA
V gene: TRBV6-1
CDR3 protein: CASRDVVGRRGDTQYF
CDR3 DNA: TGTGCCAGCAGGGATGTCGTGGGTAGGCGGGGAGATACGCAGTATTTT

J gene: TRBJ2-7
clone size: NA
D gene: TRBD2
V gene: TRBV4-2
CDR3 protein: CASSQVSGGTNEQYF
CDR3 DNA: TGTGCCAGCAGCCAAGTGTCGGGAGGGACCAACGAGCAGTACTTC

J gene: TRBJ1-2
clone size: NA
D gene: TRBD1
V gene: TRBV11-2
CDR3 protein: CASSLTRTGRDGYTF
CDR3 DNA: TGTGCCAGCAGCTTAACGAGGACAGGGCGAGATGGCTACACCTTC

J gene: TRBJ2-4
clone size: NA
D gene: TRBD1
V gene: TRBV28
CDR3 protein: CASSFLGQAKNIQYF
CDR3 DNA: TGTGCCAGCAGTTTCTTGGGACAGGCCAAAAACATTCAGTACTTC

J gene: TRBJ2-4
clone size: NA
D gene: NA
V gene: TRBV6-5
CDR3 protein: CVSSYLGAKNIQYF
CDR3 DNA: TGTGTCAGCAGTTACTTAGGGGCCAAAAACATTCAGTACTTC

J gene: TRBJ2-3
clone size: many
D gene: TRBD1
V gene: TRBV7-2
CDR3 protein: CASSLDGQGADTQYF
CDR3 DNA: TGTGCCAGCAGCTTAGACGGACAGGGGGCAGATACGCAGTATTTT

J gene: TRBJ1-1
clone size: NA
D gene: NA
V gene: TRBV6-6
CDR3 protein: CASTFGYTEAFF
CDR3 DNA: TGTGCCAGCACTTTTGGGTACACTGAAGCTTTCTTT

J gene: TRBJ2-3
clone size: NA
D gene: TRBD2
V gene: TRBV4-3
CDR3 protein: CASSQDRLAGLDTQYF
CDR3 DNA: TGCGCCAGCAGCCAAGATAGACTAGCGGGATTAGATACGCAGTATTTT

J gene: TRBJ2-1
clone size: NA
D gene: NA
V gene: TRBV6-1
CDR3 protein: CASSPLVFFNEQFF
CDR3 DNA: TGTGCCAGCAGTCCCCTAGTGTTCTTCAATGAGCAGTTCTTC

J gene: TRBJ1-2
clone size: NA
D gene: NA
V gene: TRBV12-3/TRBV12-4
CDR3 protein: CASAPVIGPRPPGGYTF
CDR3 DNA: TGTGCCAGCGCCCCGGTGATCGGTCCCCGGCCTCCGGGGGGCTACACCTTC

J gene: TRBJ2-1
clone size: NA
D gene: TRBD2
V gene: TRBV6-2/TRBV6-3
CDR3 protein: CATKNSGGGRNEQFF
CDR3 DNA: TGTGCCACCAAGAACAGCGGGGGGGGAAGGAATGAGCAGTTCTTC

J gene: TRBJ1-1
clone size: few
D gene: TRBD1
V gene: TRBV7-2
CDR3 protein: CASSLGRPGQGPEAFF
CDR3 DNA: TGTGCCAGCAGCTTAGGTAGGCCGGGACAGGGGCCTGAAGCTTTCTTT

J gene: TRBJ1-1
clone size: few
D gene: NA
V gene: TRBV29-1
CDR3 protein: CSVAYMSANTEAFF
CDR3 DNA: TGCAGCGTTGCCTACATGAGCGCGAACACTGAAGCTTTCTTT

J gene: TRBJ2-1
clone size: few
D gene: NA
V gene: TRBV6-2/TRBV6-3
CDR3 protein: CASASSSYNEQFF
CDR3 DNA: TGTGCCAGCGCGAGTAGCTCCTACAATGAGCAGTTCTTC

J gene: TRBJ2-5
clone size: NA
D gene: NA
V gene: TRBV20-1
CDR3 protein: CSARDLTQRVQETQYF
CDR3 DNA: TGCAGTGCTAGAGATCTGACGCAACGCGTCCAAGAGACCCAGTACTTC

J gene: TRBJ1-2
clone size: NA
D gene: NA
V gene: TRBV5-6
CDR3 protein: CASSWGPSSGYTF
CDR3 DNA: TGTGCCAGCAGCTGGGGACCGTCTAGTGGCTACACCTTC